A selection of T cell receptor beta chains follows, all from one sample in a study of blood T cells in healthy people across ages. TCRdb passed the 5' RACE reads through MiXCR, listing each CDR3 protein once. The data hold about 280,000 distinct CDR3 sequences, with roughly 26% observed a single time. The sample was blood. These receptors were taken from an older woman in good health. Each CDR3 is given with its conserved first and last residue. D genes are given only for firm matches. Rows give clone size only sometimes, using once, few, many, or a class for an expanded clone.

abundance	v_gene	j_gene	d_gene	CDR3nt	CDR3aa
few	TRBV7-3	TRBJ2-1	-	TGTGCCAGCAGCCGGGGGAATGATGAGCAGTTCTTC	CASSRGNDEQFF
-	TRBV11-2	TRBJ2-1	-	TGTGCCAGCAGCTATACAGAGTACAATGAGCAGTTCTTC	CASSYTEYNEQFF
-	TRBV20-1	TRBJ2-2	-	TGCAGTGCTAGAGCCCCGACCGGTTACACCGGGGAGCTGTTTTTT	CSARAPTGYTGELFF
few	TRBV3-1	TRBJ2-4	TRBD2	TGTGCCAGCAGCCCCTGGACTAGCGCCAAAAACATTCAGTACTTC	CASSPWTSAKNIQYF
-	TRBV7-6	TRBJ1-1	TRBD1	TGTGCCAGCAGCTCCGCGGGACAGGCGTTGGGAGCTTTCTTT	CASSSAGQALGAFF
-	TRBV20-1	TRBJ1-1	-	TGCAGTGCTAGCAGGGTTCTAGCAACTGAAGCTTTCTTT	CSASRVLATEAFF
many	TRBV27	TRBJ2-1	-	TGTGCCAGCAGGCTATACAATGAGCAGTTCTTC	CASRLYNEQFF
many	TRBV5-1	TRBJ1-2	-	TGCGCCAGCAGTCCGGGACTCGCGACGGAAGGGGCTGGCTACACCTTC	CASSPGLATEGAGYTF
few	TRBV7-9	TRBJ2-2	TRBD2	TGTGCCAGCAGCCCTTTTAGCGGGAGAGCGAACACCGGGGAGCTGTTTTTT	CASSPFSGRANTGELFF
many	TRBV21-1	TRBJ2-7	-	TGTGCCAGCAGCATCCCCCCAGCGGGTGCGGGCGAGCAGTACTTC	CASSIPPAGAGEQYF
-	TRBV20-1	TRBJ2-3	TRBD2	TGCAGTGCTAGAGATAATCGCGGGAGTAACACAGATACGCAGTATTTT	CSARDNRGSNTDTQYF
-	TRBV2	TRBJ1-4	-	TGTGCCAGCGGATCGCCGGTGGAAAAACTGTTTTTT	CASGSPVEKLFF
few	TRBV7-2	TRBJ2-3	-	TGTGCCAGCAGCTTAAATTGGGAGACTAGCACAGATACGCAGTATTTT	CASSLNWETSTDTQYF
-	TRBV4-1	TRBJ2-2	-	TGCGCCAGCACCCAAAGCGTTGGAGAGGGAGGGGAGCTGTTTTTT	CASTQSVGEGGELFF
few	TRBV9	TRBJ1-2	-	TGTGCCAGCAGCGAAAGCCCGGGAGACAGAAACTATGGCTACACCTTC	CASSESPGDRNYGYTF
few	TRBV18	TRBJ2-6	-	TGTGCCAGCCTCCTCACTACCTCTGGGGCCAACGTCCTGACTTTC	CASLLTTSGANVLTF
many	TRBV28	TRBJ2-7	-	TGTGCCAGCAGTATGAGCAGGGGAGTCTACGAGCAGTACTTC	CASSMSRGVYEQYF
many	TRBV6-1	TRBJ1-2	TRBD1	TGTGCCAGCAGCCGGGACAGGAAAGAGTTCTCGAATGGCTACACCTTC	CASSRDRKEFSNGYTF
-	TRBV7-2	TRBJ2-1	-	TGTGCCAAACGGCAGGGCTCGGGCAATGAGCAGTTCTTC	CAKRQGSGNEQFF
-	TRBV28	TRBJ1-6	-	TGTGCCAGCAGTTTATGGTCGGGGAGAGGATATAATTCACCCCTCCACTTT	CASSLWSGRGYNSPLHF
once	TRBV20-1	TRBJ2-3	TRBD2	TGCAGTGCTAGTCCGGAGCAGCGGGAGGGAGGAACGCAGTATTTT	CSASPEQREGGTQYF
few	TRBV5-1	TRBJ2-1	TRBD2	TGCGCCAGCAGCCCCCCGCTAGCGGGAGCGGGAGAGCAGTTCTTC	CASSPPLAGAGEQFF
-	TRBV20-1	TRBJ2-1	-	TGCAGTGCCGGAGATTACAATGAGCAGTTCTTC	CSAGDYNEQFF
few	TRBV25-1	TRBJ1-2	-	TGTGCCAGCAGTGACTCCAGGGACGGAGGCTACACCTTC	CASSDSRDGGYTF
-	TRBV9	TRBJ2-5	TRBD1	TGCGCCAGCAGCGTTGCAGGGGGCGTTTGGGAGACCCAGTACTTC	CASSVAGGVWETQYF
few	TRBV29-1	TRBJ1-3	TRBD1	TGCAGCGTTGGGGACAGATCTGGAAACACCATATATTTT	CSVGDRSGNTIYF
-	TRBV7-7	TRBJ2-5	-	TGTGCTAGCAGCTTAAATGGCCGGCAGGAAGAGACCCAGTACTTC	CASSLNGRQEETQYF
-	TRBV20-1	TRBJ1-3	TRBD1	TGCAGTGCTAGCTTAGGGGGCCCTGGAAACACCATATATTTT	CSASLGGPGNTIYF
-	TRBV7-3	TRBJ1-2	-	TGTGCCAGCAGACCAGGGGAGTTGGGCGGCTACACCTTC	CASRPGELGGYTF
-	TRBV19	TRBJ2-1	TRBD1	TGTGCCAGTAGTACCCCGACAGGGCATTCCTACAATGAGCAGTTCTTC	CASSTPTGHSYNEQFF
few	TRBV28	TRBJ1-6	TRBD1	TGTGCCAGCAGACCTGGGGGACAGCGTAATTCACCCCTCCACTTT	CASRPGGQRNSPLHF
-	TRBV9	TRBJ2-5	TRBD2	TGTGCCAGCAGCGCCCGAGCGGGAGGTGGAGAGACCCAGTACTTC	CASSARAGGGETQYF
-	TRBV28	TRBJ1-2	-	TGTGCCAGCAGGCCAGGGGAGTGGGGATATGGCTACACCTTC	CASRPGEWGYGYTF
-	TRBV10-3	TRBJ2-5	-	TGTGCCATCAGTGCACAGGGTGGTGGAGAGACCCAGTACTTC	CAISAQGGGETQYF
few	TRBV5-1	TRBJ1-4	-	TGCGCCAGCAGGGCGGGACGGTACAATGAAAAACTGTTTTTT	CASRAGRYNEKLFF
few	TRBV6-6	TRBJ2-7	-	TGTGCCAGCAGTTACTCGAGGGGTGGGAGTATCGACGAGCAGTACTTC	CASSYSRGGSIDEQYF
-	TRBV28	TRBJ1-6	-	TGTGCCAGCAGAACCGGAGACCGTCCCTCACCCCTCCACTTT	CASRTGDRPSPLHF
-	TRBV20-1	TRBJ2-5	-	TGCAGTGCCCCCGGGGCAGACCAAGAGACCCAGTACTTC	CSAPGADQETQYF
few	TRBV24-1	TRBJ2-5	-	TGTGCCACCAGTGACGGGGCCCAAGAGACCCAGTACTTC	CATSDGAQETQYF
-	TRBV5-5	TRBJ2-5	TRBD1	TGTGCCAGCAGCTTGGGGGCAGGGGGTGGACAAGAGACCCAGTACTTC	CASSLGAGGGQETQYF
few	TRBV3-1	TRBJ1-1	TRBD1	TGTGCCAGCAGCACCCGACAGGGTAACACTGAAGCTTTCTTT	CASSTRQGNTEAFF
few	TRBV6-6	TRBJ2-7	-	TGTGCCAGCAGTGCTCCAGGGGGGAGGGGCGAGCAGTACTTC	CASSAPGGRGEQYF
many	TRBV6-1	TRBJ2-7	-	TGTGCCAGCTCCATGGCCTACGAGCAGTACTTC	CASSMAYEQYF
-	TRBV7-2	TRBJ2-3	TRBD2	TGTGCCAGCAGGCCCCCGGGACTAGCTTCAGATACGCAGTATTTT	CASRPPGLASDTQYF
-	TRBV27	TRBJ2-7	TRBD1	TGTGCCAGCAGTGCGACAGGGCCCGAGCAGTACTTC	CASSATGPEQYF
many	TRBV7-6	TRBJ2-5	-	TGTGCCAGCAGCTTAATGGAAGAGACCCAGTACTTC	CASSLMEETQYF
-	TRBV28	TRBJ2-7	TRBD2	TGTGCCAGCGGACTAGCGGGAGCCCAGCTCTTCTACGGGCAGTACTTC	CASGLAGAQLFYGQYF
few	TRBV19	TRBJ1-1	-	TGTGCCAGTAGTACCGACCTACGGAGGAACACTGAAGCTTTCTTT	CASSTDLRRNTEAFF
-	TRBV5-1	TRBJ2-2	TRBD2	TGCGCCAGCAGCTTGGCGAGCGGGAGAGGCACCGGGGAGCTGTTTTTT	CASSLASGRGTGELFF
-	TRBV6-5	TRBJ1-1	TRBD1	TGTGCCAGCAGTTACCGGGGACAGAGGAACACTGAAGCTTTCTTT	CASSYRGQRNTEAFF
many	TRBV28	TRBJ2-7	-	TGTGCCAGCAGTTTATCTCAATCCTACGAGCAGTACTTC	CASSLSQSYEQYF
-	TRBV29-1	TRBJ2-7	TRBD2	TGCAGCGTTGACCTAGCGGGGTCCTACGAGCAGTACTTC	CSVDLAGSYEQYF
-	TRBV6-5	TRBJ2-7	-	TGTGCCAGTTACCGTCGGGGAGGCTACGAGCAGTACTTC	CASYRRGGYEQYF
-	TRBV21-1	TRBJ2-4	-	TGTGCCAGCAGCAAATGGGTCCATCATCCAGCCAAAAACATTCAGTACTTC	CASSKWVHHPAKNIQYF